Following are 5 T cell receptor beta chains from one sample sequenced in a study of PD-1 blockade in classical Hodgkin lymphoma. The table came from immunoSEQ multiplex PCR; TCRdb's copy has only in-frame clones and leaves some out. This table holds about 29,000 clones, 85% to 90% found once. All patients experienced relapse after autologous stem cell transplantation, and brentuximab vedotin exposure was variable. Researchers used magnetic negative selection to pull out pure CD4+ T cells from thawed PBMCs. The material sequenced was CD4+ T cells from blood, taken at baseline. These receptors came from a human donor with classical Hodgkin lymphoma.

CDR3 protein: CASSIRGGPTGELFF. As DNA, the CDR3 is TGTGCCAGTAGTATACGGGGGGGACCTACCGGGGAGCTGTTTTTT. The chain has TRBV19 and TRBJ2-2; 8 positions match TRBD2. CDR3 length: 15 residues. The germline gives CDR1 LNHDA, CDR2 SQIVND (reference sequence). Trimming at V came to 2 bases and at J to 5 bases, leaving 4 bases not matched to a gene.

The sample holds one count of this clone. The chain uses TRBV7-2 and TRBJ1-5; D is perhaps TRBD1 (6 bases). The CDR3 spans 13 residues. The germline V gene encodes CDR1 SGHTA and CDR2 FQGNSA. Trimming shortened V by 6 bases and J by 6 bases, and 12 bases separated the two germline ends. This chain's CDR3 is CASSYRVSQPQHF. The CDR3 nucleotides are TGTGCCAGCAGTTACAGGGTGAGTCAGCCCCAGCATTTT.

The chain employs TRBV28 and TRBJ1-2, with D unclear. Germline V gene sequence: CDR1 MDHEN, CDR2 SYDVKM. Trimming left V 3 bases short and J 8 bases short, with 7 bases between. This CDR3 has 11 amino acids. The CDR3 sequence: CASSFPRGYTF. The CDR3 bases are TGTGCCAGCAGTTTCCCCCGGGGCTACACCTTC.

The rearrangement uses TRBV29-1 and TRBJ2-1; TRBD2 matches at 8 bases. CDR3 length equals 15 residues. V was clipped by 4 bases and J by 1 base; unmatched bases: 6. Germline assignment: CDR1 SQVTM and CDR2 ANQGSEA. Written as DNA, the CDR3 is TGCAGCGTTGGGTACGGGAGGGCGTCCTACAATGAGCAGTTCTTC. Its protein product is CSVGYGRASYNEQFF.

J is TRBJ2-3 and V is TRBV6-1; 9 bases line up with TRBD2. This CDR3 is built from 15 residues. Germline CDR1 reads MNHNS; CDR2 reads SASEGT. V dropped 8 bases and J dropped 1; count of bases not matched to a gene: 7. CDR3 nucleotides: TGTGCCAGCGGGGCGGGAGGGAAAGGCACAGATACGCAGTATTTT. Translated, it gives CASGAGGKGTDTQYF.